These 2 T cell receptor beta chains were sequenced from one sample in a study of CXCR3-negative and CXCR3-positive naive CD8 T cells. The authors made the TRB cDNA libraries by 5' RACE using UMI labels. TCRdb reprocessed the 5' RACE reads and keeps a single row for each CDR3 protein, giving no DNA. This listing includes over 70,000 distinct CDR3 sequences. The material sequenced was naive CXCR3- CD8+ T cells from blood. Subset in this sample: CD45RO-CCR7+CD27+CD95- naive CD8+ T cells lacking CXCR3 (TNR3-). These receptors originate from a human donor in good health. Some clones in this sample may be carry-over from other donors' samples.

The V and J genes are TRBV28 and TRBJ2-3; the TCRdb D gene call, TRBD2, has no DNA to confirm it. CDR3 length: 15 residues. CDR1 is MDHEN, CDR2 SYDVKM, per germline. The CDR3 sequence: CASSTGRGLTDTQYF. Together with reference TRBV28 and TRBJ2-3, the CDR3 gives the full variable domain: DVKVTQSSRYLVKRTGEKVFLECVQDMDHENMFWYRQDPGLGLRLIYFSYDVKMKEKGDIPEGYSVSREKKERFSLILESASTNQTSMYLCASSTGRGLTDTQYFGPGTRLTVL.

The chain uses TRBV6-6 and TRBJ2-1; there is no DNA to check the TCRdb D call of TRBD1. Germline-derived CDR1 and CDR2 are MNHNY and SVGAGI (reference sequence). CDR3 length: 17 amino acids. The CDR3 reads CASSDPSGTGTYNEQFF.